This T cell receptor (beta chain) was recorded in a study of long-term antiretroviral therapy in people with HIV. An immunoSEQ assay, version v3.0, was performed at survey level. Some clones are missing from TCRdb's copy, which holds only in-frame ones; the method was immunoSEQ multiplex PCR. This repertoire shows about 7,000 clones, 65% to 80% found once; its top ten account for 23%. This CDR3 comprises 17 residues. Trimming took 2 bases from V and 0 from J, leaving 13 bases between them. The germline gives CDR1 LGHNT, CDR2 FRNRAP. Every donor contributed at least one pre-ART and at least two post-ART PBMC samples.

The sample consisted of unsorted PBMCs, taken 1.1 years after starting antiretroviral therapy. The TCR comes from a man aged 40-50 years with HIV. The gene calls are TRBV12-5 and TRBJ2-2; no reliable D call. The CDR3 DNA reads as TGTGCTAGTGGTTTGAGCCTAGATGGATCGAACACCGGGGAGCTGTTTTTT. Translated, it gives CASGLSLDGSNTGELFF.